These 28 T cell receptor beta chains came from one sample sequenced in a study of post-analysis software for immune sequencing data. These receptors have no known antigen. Study observations and caveats: Four to six TRBV segments appeared more often in patients than in controls, and TRBV5-6, TRBV5-1 and TRBV20-1 were among these.

Incorporated into the TCR beta cDNA libraries were unique molecular identifiers, which served to reduce PCR and sequencing biases. TCRdb fed the PCR reads into MiXCR, producing one record per CDR3 protein. Seen here are about 400,000 distinct CDR3 sequences, around 33% observed once, and the top ten hold over 10%. The material sequenced was blood. The receptor set was obtained from a girl under 18 with multiple sclerosis.

The chain is built from TRBV28 and TRBJ2-7; D gene uncertain. Germline-derived CDR1 and CDR2 are MDHEN and SYDVKM. CDR3 length: 14 amino acids. V lost 3 bases and J 0 bases, leaving 9 bases between the germline ends. CDR3 region: CASSFSASSYEQYF. The DNA for the CDR3 is TGTGCCAGCAGTTTCTCCGCAAGCTCCTACGAGCAGTACTTC.

V usage is TRBV15 and J usage is TRBJ2-3; D is perhaps TRBD1 or TRBD2 (5 bases each). Per germline, CDR1 LNHNV and CDR2 YYDKDF (reference sequence). This CDR3 region has 15 residues. With 5 bases removed from V and 4 bases from J, the gap between germline ends came to 16 bases. The CDR3, as DNA: TGTGCCACCAGCCTCGAAGGGACGATCTCAGATACGCAGTATTTT. Its protein is CATSLEGTISDTQYF. Full variable domain (rest looked up from reference TRBV15 and TRBJ2-3): DAMVIQNPRYQVTQFGKPVTLSCSQTLNHNVMYWYQQKSSQAPKLLFHYYDKDFNNEADTPDNFQSRRPNTSFCFLDIRSPGLGDTAMYLCATSLEGTISDTQYFGPGTRLTVL.

The V and J genes are TRBV14 and TRBJ1-1; D is possibly TRBD1 (5 bases). The CDR3 has 13 residues. Germline V gene lookup returns CDR1 SGHDN and CDR2 FVKESK. V lost 3 bases and J 4 bases, leaving 9 bases between the germline ends. DNA for the CDR3: TGTGCCAGCAGCCACAGGGTTGGCACTGAAGCTTTCTTT. This encodes CASSHRVGTEAFF.

The rearrangement links TRBV2 to TRBJ1-5; no firm D call. This CDR3 has 15 amino acids. Per germline, CDR1 SNHLY and CDR2 FYNNEI. V was clipped by 2 bases and J by 0 bases, with 8 bases between them. In nucleotides, the CDR3 is TGTGCCAGCAGTGAAACCAGAAATAGCAATCAGCCCCAGCATTTT. This translates into CASSETRNSNQPQHF.

This clonotype was counted between two and nine times. The rearrangement uses TRBV7-2 and TRBJ2-7, with D perhaps matching TRBD1 or TRBD2 (5 bases each). V gave up 5 bases and J gave up 3 bases, with 17 bases separating them. CDR1 is SGHTA, CDR2 FQGNSA, per germline. The CDR3 spans 15 residues. The CDR3 region is CASSPGSGPSYEQYF. In DNA, the CDR3 is TGTGCCAGCAGCCCCGGGTCGGGGCCCAGCTACGAGCAGTACTTC. The full variable domain, in which reference TRBV7-2 and TRBJ2-7 provide the parts outside the CDR3, is GAGVSQSPSNKVTEKGKDVELRCDPISGHTALYWYRQSLGQGLEFLIYFQGNSAPDKSGLPSDRFSAERTGGSVSTLTIQRTQQEDSAVYLCASSPGSGPSYEQYFGPGTRLTVT.

This clonotype was detected only a few times. CDR3 region: CASSVAGTSLAEQYF. The CDR3 coding sequence is TGTGCCAGCAGTGTGGCCGGGACTAGTCTTGCCGAGCAGTACTTC. J is TRBJ2-5 and V is TRBV12-3 or TRBV12-4, with 8 bases identical to TRBD2. Near its end, the DNA agrees better with TRBJ2-7, so the J call may be wrong. The CDR3 totals 15 residues.

This clonotype was seen ten or more times. V and J are TRBV4-1 and TRBJ2-1; maybe TRBD2 (5 bases). The CDR3 is 16 amino acids. Germline values: CDR1 MGHRA, CDR2 YSYEKL. Deletions cut 4 bases from V and 1 base from J, with 14 bases between. The CDR3 bases are TGCGCCAGCAGCCGGTCTGGGCGGGCGTCCTACAATGAGCAGTTCTTC. Protein: CASSRSGRASYNEQFF.

The rearrangement uses TRBV27 and TRBJ1-4; 8 positions agree with TRBD1. The germline V gene encodes CDR1 MNHEY and CDR2 SMNVEV (reference sequence). V lost 4 bases to trimming and J lost 5 bases; unmatched junction nucleotides: 6. The CDR3 runs to 15 residues. The CDR3 reads CASSSSRTGNEKLFF. The CDR3 bases are TGTGCCAGCAGTTCCAGCCGGACAGGGAATGAAAAACTGTTTTTT.

The chain has TRBV5-1 and TRBJ2-3; 15 nucleotides match TRBD2. CDR1 is SGHRS, CDR2 YFSETQ, per germline. The CDR3 runs to 19 residues. The ends lost 3 bases at V and 2 bases at J; junction bases unmatched: 10. CDR3 sequence reads: CASSSGLAGGRRVTDTQYF. In DNA form, the CDR3 reads TGCGCCAGCAGCTCGGGACTAGCGGGGGGCCGACGCGTCACAGATACGCAGTATTTT. Drawing the rest from reference TRBV5-1 and TRBJ2-3, the complete variable domain is KAGVTQTPRYLIKTRGQQVTLSCSPISGHRSVSWYQQTPGQGLQFLFEYFSETQRNKGNFPGRFSGRQFSNSRSEMNVSTLELGDSALYLCASSSGLAGGRRVTDTQYFGPGTRLTVL.

The chain has TRBV18 and TRBJ1-2; the match to TRBD1 covers 8 bases. The CDR3 runs to 13 residues. Germline-derived CDR1 and CDR2 are KGHSH and LQKENI. The CDR3 region has the DNA TGTGTCACCCCGGCAGGGGGCAACTATGGCTACACCTTC. Its protein product is CVTPAGGNYGYTF.

The chain uses TRBV6-5 and TRBJ1-5, with unresolved D. V was cut by 2 bases and J by 4 bases, with 9 bases left in between. The CDR3 consists of 14 residues. The germline V gene encodes CDR1 MNHEY and CDR2 SVGAGI. Written as DNA, the CDR3 is TGTGCCAGCAGTTACGTAGGACCAAATCAGCCCCAGCATTTT. It translates to CASSYVGPNQPQHF.

The V and J genes are TRBV4-3 and TRBJ1-1; a possible D gene is TRBD1 (5 bases). V lost 0 bases and J lost 0, with 14 bases in between. This CDR3 has 17 amino acids. The germline V gene encodes CDR1 LGHNA and CDR2 YSLEER. Here the CDR3 reads CASSQDLPGGLNTEAFF. The DNA for the CDR3 is TGCGCCAGCAGCCAAGATCTACCGGGGGGACTGAACACTGAAGCTTTCTTT.

The chain couples TRBV27 to TRBJ1-6, with D perhaps TRBD1 (6 bases). Germline V gives CDR1 MNHEY, CDR2 SMNVEV (reference sequence). The CDR3 extends over 12 amino acids. V was pared by 8 bases and J by 6 bases, with 8 bases between. CDR3 sequence: CASRGRNSPLHF. CDR3 DNA: TGTGCCAGCCGGGGGCGTAATTCACCCCTCCACTTT.

The V and J genes are TRBV20-1 and TRBJ2-5; D is unclear. The V end lost 3 bases, the J end lost 5 bases, and 13 bases lay between the germline ends. The CDR3 totals 13 residues. Germline-derived CDR1 and CDR2 are DFQATT and SNEGSKA (reference sequence). In DNA form, the CDR3 reads TGCAGTGCTAGGTTGGGTCCAACGGAGACCCAGTACTTC. Amino acid sequence: CSARLGPTETQYF.

The V and J genes are TRBV12-3 or TRBV12-4 and TRBJ1-6; D may be TRBD1 (6 bases). V gave up 2 bases and J gave up 7 bases, with 9 bases separating them. The CDR3 is 14 amino acids. The CDR3 loop is CASSLLQGNSPLHF. CDR3 nucleotides: TGTGCCAGCAGTTTATTACAGGGCAATTCACCCCTCCACTTT.

This clonotype was seen more than once but under ten times. The V call is TRBV6-6, the J call TRBJ2-5; TRBD1 matches 7 bases. Losses at the gene ends were 5 bases for V and 11 bases for J; bases not matched to a gene: 11. This CDR3 has 13 amino acids. Germline assignment: CDR1 MNHNY and CDR2 SVGAGI (reference sequence). The CDR3 here is CASSKLDRDGQYF. The CDR3 DNA sequence: TGTGCCAGCAGTAAACTAGACAGGGATGGGCAGTACTTC.

V and J are TRBV6-6 and TRBJ2-3; TRBD1 matches at 7 bases. V shed 2 bases, J shed 3 bases, and the junction held 8 bases outside the gene matches. The CDR3 loop spans 16 amino acids. Germline V CDR1 and CDR2: MNHNY, SVGAGI (reference sequence). The CDR3 DNA follows: TGTGCCAGCAGTTACCCGGGACAGAAAGGAACAGATACGCAGTATTTT. Translation: CASSYPGQKGTDTQYF.

The chain joins TRBV4-1 to TRBJ2-5; D possibly matches TRBD1 or TRBD2 (5 bases each). The J call may be faulty, since TRBJ2-7 better matches the DNA end. Germline V gene sequence: CDR1 MGHRA, CDR2 YSYEKL. The CDR3 covers 15 residues. The CDR3 protein is CASSPGPMSDHEQYF. CDR3 DNA sequence: TGCGCCAGCAGCCCGGGACCCATGAGTGATCACGAGCAGTACTTC.

This clonotype was observed a handful of times. This chain joins TRBV7-2 and TRBJ2-2; no definite D call. The CDR3 is made up of 14 amino acids. V lost 1 base, J lost 6 bases, and 9 bases lay in between. The germline V gene has CDR1 SGHTA and CDR2 FQGNSA. CDR3 bases: TGTGCCAGCAGCTTAGATGAGTTCTCCGGGGAGCTGTTTTTT. Encoded protein: CASSLDEFSGELFF.

This clonotype has a handful of counts. For the CDR3, the DNA is TGTGCCAGCAGTCCCTCTAATTCACCCCTCCACTTT. This gives the protein CASSPSNSPLHF. The chain is built from TRBV27 and TRBJ1-6; D gene uncertain. Germline V gene data show CDR1 as MNHEY and CDR2 as SMNVEV (reference sequence). V was clipped by 5 bases and J by 6 bases, with 5 bases between them. The length of the CDR3 is 12 residues.

This chain joins TRBV4-3 and TRBJ2-4, with 9 positions matching TRBD1. The CDR3 has 14 amino acids. V lost 4 bases to trimming and J lost 7 bases; unmatched junction nucleotides: 5. Germline assignment: CDR1 LGHNA and CDR2 YSLEER. CDR3 bases: TGCGCCAGCAGCCGTGGGACAGGGACGAACATTCAGTACTTC. Its translation: CASSRGTGTNIQYF.

V gene TRBV7-2 combines with J gene TRBJ2-3; possible D gene TRBD1, 5 bases. CDR1 and CDR2 from the germline V gene are SGHTA and FQGNSA. The CDR3 is made up of 15 amino acids. The V end lost 0 bases, the J end lost 0 bases, and 7 bases lay between the germline ends. CDR3 sequence: CASSLAPGSTDTQYF. CDR3 bases: TGTGCCAGCAGCTTAGCGCCAGGGAGCACAGATACGCAGTATTTT.

Only a few counts were recorded for this clonotype. This rearrangement joins TRBV4-1 to TRBJ2-3; D remains ambiguous. V lost 1 base and J lost 0, with 11 bases in between. In germline, CDR1 is MGHRA, CDR2 YSYEKL. CDR3 length: 16 residues. The CDR3 coding sequence is TGCGCCAGCAGCCAAGCAAGGCTTGGTAGCACAGATACGCAGTATTTT. It is translated as CASSQARLGSTDTQYF.

This clonotype has a handful of counts. The chain uses TRBV7-2 and TRBJ2-1, with 8 bases identical to TRBD2. Trimming removed 5 bases from V and 2 bases from J; junction bases left unmatched: 8. The germline CDR1 and CDR2 sequences are SGHTA and FQGNSA. The CDR3 covers 16 residues. The CDR3 loop is CASSTPGGGAYNEQFF. The CDR3 DNA reads as TGTGCCAGCAGCACCCCGGGAGGGGGTGCCTACAATGAGCAGTTCTTC.

The sample holds a few counts of this clonotype. CDR3: CSANGAYGYTF. The CDR3 region has the DNA TGCAGTGCTAACGGGGCCTATGGCTACACCTTC. The V gene is TRBV20-1, the J gene TRBJ1-2; D might be TRBD1 (5 bases). V lost 4 bases to trimming and J lost 4 bases, with 7 bases between them. The germline V gene has CDR1 DFQATT and CDR2 SNEGSKA (reference sequence). The CDR3 runs to 11 residues.

The CDR3 loop reads CASSPLGGTEAFF. Written as DNA, the CDR3 is TGTGCCAGCAGCCCCCTCGGGGGCACTGAAGCTTTCTTT. The chain joins TRBV7-3 to TRBJ1-1; D may be TRBD1 (5 bases). Germline assignment: CDR1 SGHTA and CDR2 FQGTGA. Trimming left V 5 bases short and J 4 bases short, with 11 bases between. The CDR3 consists of 13 residues. The full variable domain, completed using reference TRBV7-3 and TRBJ1-1, is GAGVSQTPSNKVTEKGKYVELRCDPISGHTALYWYRQSLGQGPEFLIYFQGTGAADDSGLPNDRFFAVRPEGSVSTLKIQRTERGDSAVYLCASSPLGGTEAFFGQGTRLTVV.

This sequence joins TRBV29-1 and TRBJ1-2; 8 positions agree with TRBD1. The junction had 5 bases not matched to a gene; V was cut back by 3 bases and J by 5 bases. CDR3 length: 13 residues. Germline V gene sequence: CDR1 SQVTM, CDR2 ANQGSEA. CDR3 bases: TGCAGCGTTGAGCGGACAGGGTTTTATGGCTACACCTTC. It yields the protein CSVERTGFYGYTF. The variable domain in full, with the rest retrieved from reference TRBV29-1 and TRBJ1-2, is SAVISQKPSRDICQRGTSLTIQCQVDSQVTMMFWYRQQPGQSLTLIATANQGSEATYESGFVIDKFPISRPNLTFSTLTVSNMSPEDSSIYLCSVERTGFYGYTFGSGTRLTVV.

In this sample, this clonotype turned up a few times. The CDR3, as DNA: TGTGCCAGCAGCCGACTCCGGGCCTATGGCTACACCTTC. This codes for CASSRLRAYGYTF. The J gene is TRBJ1-2, the V gene TRBV12-3 or TRBV12-4; D is unresolved. CDR3 length: 13 amino acids. V dropped 6 bases and J dropped 4 bases, with 12 bases sitting between them.